This entry lists 20 T cell receptor beta chains sequenced from one sample in a study of response to subunit inactivated influenza vaccine. TCRdb reprocessed the RT-PCR reads via MiXCR and lists one record per CDR3 protein. The table lists some 600,000 distinct CDR3 sequences, roughly 15% of them singletons, with 7.5% to 8% in the top ten. The sample in question was PBMCs from blood, obtained approximately 15 days before vaccination. Receptors were obtained from a middle-aged man who received an inactivated influenza vaccine.

The chain is built from TRBV7-8 and TRBJ2-3; D is perhaps TRBD1 (5 bases). Germline V gene lookup returns CDR1 SGHVS and CDR2 FQNEAQ. The CDR3 has 15 residues. The ends were cut back, 3 bases at V and 5 bases at J, with 15 bases in the middle. CDR3 amino acids: CASSFFDSVKDTQYF. The CDR3 DNA reads TGTGCCAGCAGCTTTTTCGACAGCGTTAAAGATACGCAGTATTTT.

This clonotype came up a few times. The chain links TRBV6-2 or TRBV6-3 to TRBJ2-6; a possible D gene is TRBD2 (5 bases). The CDR3 length is 17 residues. The germline V gene encodes CDR1 MNHEY and CDR2 SVGEGT. Deletions cut 3 bases from V and 2 bases from J, with 14 bases between. CDR3 in amino acids: CASSYPPGKPGANVLTF. The CDR3 DNA reads TGTGCCAGCAGTTATCCACCGGGGAAGCCTGGGGCCAACGTCCTGACTTTC.

The J gene is TRBJ2-5, the V gene TRBV12-3 or TRBV12-4; tentative D call: TRBD1 (8 bases). V lost 6 bases to trimming and J lost 7 bases, with 24 bases between them. This CDR3 region has 16 residues. CDR3 region: CASRGGWGQAPGTQYF. The CDR3 DNA follows: TGTGCCAGCAGGGGGGGGTGGGGACAGGCCCCTGGGACCCAGTACTTC.

The chain combines TRBV6-2 or TRBV6-3 with TRBJ2-7; no clear D. Germline assignment: CDR1 MNHEY and CDR2 SVGEGT. This CDR3 is 14 amino acids long. The V gene lost 2 bases and the J gene lost 4 bases, with 12 bases spanning the gap. The CDR3 coding sequence is TGTGCCAGCAGTTACAAGGGTTTGTTGTACGAGCAGTACTTC. The encoded protein is CASSYKGLLYEQYF.

This chain connects TRBV20-1 to TRBJ2-1; D call uncertain. The CDR3 runs to 15 residues. The germline CDR1 and CDR2 sequences are DFQATT and SNEGSKA (reference sequence). V lost 1 base, J lost 0 bases, and 10 bases lay in between. In DNA, the CDR3 is TGCAGTGCTAGAGGCCACCCGAGCTCCTACAATGAGCAGTTCTTC. Its translation is CSARGHPSSYNEQFF.

This clonotype was found a few times. This chain joins TRBV7-3 and TRBJ2-3, with 10 bases lining up with TRBD2. J lost 0 bases, V lost 8 bases, and 5 bases had no gene match. Per the germline V gene, CDR1 is SGHTA and CDR2 is FQGTGA. The CDR3 extends over 15 amino acids. The CDR3 sequence is CASRQTSGSTDTQYF. CDR3 in DNA: TGTGCCAGCCGCCAGACTAGCGGGAGCACAGATACGCAGTATTTT. Together with reference TRBV7-3 and TRBJ2-3, the CDR3 gives the full variable domain: GAGVSQTPSNKVTEKGKYVELRCDPISGHTALYWYRQSLGQGPEFLIYFQGTGAADDSGLPNDRFFAVRPEGSVSTLKIQRTERGDSAVYLCASRQTSGSTDTQYFGPGTRLTVL.

This clonotype was found once. V and J are TRBV20-1 and TRBJ2-7, with 11 nucleotides matching TRBD2. CDR1 is DFQATT and CDR2 is SNEGSKA in the germline V gene (reference sequence). The CDR3 length is 15 residues. V trimming: 2 bases; J trimming: 4 bases; junction bases outside the gene matches: 7. This CDR3 reads CSARSGLAGGYEQYF. For the CDR3, the DNA is TGCAGTGCTAGATCCGGACTAGCGGGCGGGTACGAGCAGTACTTC.

The table lists this clonotype with a few counts. The V gene is TRBV11-1, the J gene TRBJ2-6; 8 bases fit TRBD1. Germline V gene lookup returns CDR1 SGHAT and CDR2 FQDESV (reference sequence). J was trimmed by 4 bases and V by 5 bases; bases with no gene match: 22. The CDR3 runs 21 residues. The CDR3 DNA is TGTGCCAGCAGCGATCGATATTTCGCTGGACAGGGCCTATCCGGGGCCAACGTCCTGACTTTC. Its translation is CASSDRYFAGQGLSGANVLTF.

This clonotype has more than one count but fewer than ten. This chain connects TRBV12-3 or TRBV12-4 to TRBJ2-1; D not resolved. The CDR3 runs to 14 residues. With 1 base removed from V and 5 bases from J, the gap between germline ends came to 9 bases. This chain's CDR3 is CASSLEVLDNEQFF. CDR3 DNA sequence: TGTGCCAGCAGTTTAGAAGTCCTGGACAATGAGCAGTTCTTC.

V gene TRBV9 combines with J gene TRBJ2-3; the D gene is possibly TRBD2 (5 bases). V lost 4 bases to trimming and J lost 0 bases, with 12 bases between them. Germline values: CDR1 SGDLS, CDR2 YYNGEE. The length of the CDR3 is 15 residues. CDR3 coding DNA: TGTGCCAGCAGCTCCTTGGGCGGGAGCACAGATACGCAGTATTTT. Residues: CASSSLGGSTDTQYF.

This clonotype has at least ten counts. This chain links TRBV10-3 with TRBJ2-7, with D perhaps TRBD1 (5 bases). CDR3 size: 16 residues. Germline V gene data show CDR1 as ENHRY and CDR2 as SYGVKD. V shed 3 bases and J shed 0 bases, with 15 bases lying between them. CDR3 residues: CAISDPTSRASYEQYF. The CDR3 bases are TGTGCCATCAGTGACCCTACGTCCAGGGCCTCCTACGAGCAGTACTTC.

This clonotype was counted between two and nine times. This chain uses TRBV6-2 or TRBV6-3 with TRBJ1-1; D not certain. The ends were cut back, 2 bases at V and 4 bases at J, with 23 bases in the middle. There are 18 residues in the CDR3. The germline V gene encodes CDR1 MNHEY and CDR2 SVGEGT. CDR3 loop: CASSYPSYSGLKGTEAFF. The CDR3 DNA is TGTGCCAGCAGTTACCCGAGTTATTCGGGCTTAAAGGGCACTGAAGCTTTCTTT.

This chain uses TRBV18 with TRBJ1-1; no clear D. CDR3 length: 14 residues. V was shortened by 3 bases and J by 1 base, with 9 bases between the two germline ends. Germline V CDR1 and CDR2: KGHSH, LQKENI. In DNA, the CDR3 is TGTGCCAGCTCACCCCTCCCTGAGAACACTGAAGCTTTCTTT. This encodes CASSPLPENTEAFF.

The CDR3: CASRPPGARSMNTEAFF. CDR3 DNA: TGTGCCAGCAGGCCCCCGGGGGCGCGGAGCATGAACACTGAAGCTTTCTTT. The chain links TRBV6-1 to TRBJ1-1, with D tentatively TRBD1 (6 bases). The CDR3 is made up of 17 amino acids. Trimming pared 6 bases from V and 0 bases from J, leaving 20 bases between. Germline V gene data show CDR1 as MNHNS and CDR2 as SASEGT.

This clonotype was counted only a few times. The V and J genes are TRBV6-1 and TRBJ1-6; 10 bases match TRBD1. CDR3 length: 15 residues. CDR1 is MNHNS and CDR2 is SASEGT in the germline V gene. Losses at the gene ends were 6 bases for V and 6 bases for J; bases not matched to a gene: 5. As DNA, the CDR3 is TGTGCCAGCAGCCGGGACAGGGGATCTAATTCACCCCTCCACTTT. Residues: CASSRDRGSNSPLHF.

The chain combines TRBV10-3 with TRBJ2-1; D not resolved. V was shortened by 6 bases and J by 1 base, with 16 bases between the two germline ends. CDR1 is ENHRY, CDR2 SYGVKD, per germline. The CDR3 has 16 residues. The CDR3 spells CAISPINRASYNEQFF. The DNA of the CDR3 is TGTGCCATCAGCCCGATCAATAGGGCTTCCTACAATGAGCAGTTCTTC.

V usage is TRBV28 and J usage is TRBJ2-3, with D unclear. V lost 3 bases, J lost 0 bases, and 7 bases lay in between. Germline-derived CDR1 and CDR2 are MDHEN and SYDVKM. This CDR3 contains 14 residues. This CDR3 reads CASSFRRSTDTQYF. In nucleotides, the CDR3 is TGTGCCAGCAGTTTCAGGCGGAGCACAGATACGCAGTATTTT. Based on the CDR3 plus reference TRBV28 and TRBJ2-3, the full variable domain is DVKVTQSSRYLVKRTGEKVFLECVQDMDHENMFWYRQDPGLGLRLIYFSYDVKMKEKGDIPEGYSVSREKKERFSLILESASTNQTSMYLCASSFRRSTDTQYFGPGTRLTVL.

This rearrangement joins TRBV4-3 to TRBJ2-7; 8 nucleotides agree with TRBD2. Per germline, CDR1 LGHNA and CDR2 YSLEER. The CDR3 consists of 15 residues. V lost 0 bases and J lost 8; bases outside the gene matches: 9. DNA for the CDR3: TGCGCCAGCAGCCAAGATTTAGCGGGGATCTCCAAGCAGTACTTC. Protein: CASSQDLAGISKQYF.

This clonotype was observed a handful of times. The chain has TRBV6-2 or TRBV6-3 and TRBJ2-1; the match to TRBD2 covers 9 bases. Germline assignment: CDR1 MNHEY and CDR2 SVGEGT. Trimming took 8 bases from V and 9 from J; bases not matched to a gene: 8. The CDR3 consists of 13 residues. The CDR3 DNA sequence: TGTGCCAGCGCGGCGGGGGGGCAGATTGAGCAGTTCTTC. Translated: CASAAGGQIEQFF.

This clonotype was seen a handful of times. J is TRBJ2-5 and V is TRBV28, with D perhaps matching TRBD1 (6 bases). Germline CDR1 and CDR2: MDHEN and SYDVKM. Deletions cut 7 bases from V and 2 bases from J, with 8 bases between. The CDR3 has 12 amino acids. CDR3 sequence: CASTGQQETQYF. The CDR3, as DNA: TGTGCCAGCACCGGACAGCAAGAGACCCAGTACTTC. The full variable domain, with the rest looked up from reference TRBV28 and TRBJ2-5, is DVKVTQSSRYLVKRTGEKVFLECVQDMDHENMFWYRQDPGLGLRLIYFSYDVKMKEKGDIPEGYSVSREKKERFSLILESASTNQTSMYLCASTGQQETQYFGPGTRLLVL.